This is a list of T cell receptor beta chains from one sample in a study of CD8 T cells in ankylosing spondylitis. One entry per CDR3 protein results from TCRdb running MiXCR on the 5' RACE reads. The sample has under 950,000 distinct CDR3 sequences, 19% seen once. Specimen: blood, either unsorted or a sorted T cell fraction (not recorded which). Receptors originate from a male donor with ankylosing spondylitis. Both conserved end residues are part of each CDR3. D genes are given only for firm matches. Not every row has a clone size; where given, it reads once, few, many or a size class.

V	size	D	J	CDR3	DNA
TRBV7-2	few	-	TRBJ1-1	CASSSLYMNTEAFF	TGTGCCAGCAGCTCACTGTACATGAACACTGAAGCTTTCTTT
TRBV5-1	many	-	TRBJ2-3	CASSAGTSLTDTQYF	TGTGCCAGCAGTGCCGGGACCTCCCTCACAGATACGCAGTATTTT
TRBV6-4	-	TRBD2	TRBJ2-3	CASSDEGGPPDTQYF	TGTGCCAGCAGTGATGAGGGAGGGCCTCCAGATACGCAGTATTTT
TRBV6-1	few	TRBD1	TRBJ1-1	CASLVDRVAEAFF	TGTGCCAGTCTCGTCGACAGGGTGGCTGAAGCTTTCTTT
TRBV3-1	many	TRBD1	TRBJ2-1	CASSLWDRNNEQFF	TGTGCCAGCAGCCTTTGGGACAGGAACAATGAGCAGTTCTTC
TRBV28	-	-	TRBJ2-1	CASSLWGPGEQFF	TGTGCCAGCAGTTTATGGGGACCCGGGGAGCAGTTCTTC
TRBV3-1	-	TRBD2	TRBJ2-2	CASSHFLAGVNTGELFF	TGTGCCAGCAGCCACTTCCTAGCGGGGGTGAACACCGGGGAGCTGTTTTTT
TRBV7-9	-	-	TRBJ1-1	CASSFPGGVTEAFF	TGTGCCAGCAGCTTCCCCGGGGGGGTCACTGAAGCTTTCTTT
TRBV5-5	few	TRBD2	TRBJ2-2	CASSAGTSMGELFF	TGTGCCAGCAGCGCCGGGACTAGCATGGGGGAGCTGTTTTTT
TRBV5-6	few	-	TRBJ2-7	CASSSYTKGYEQYF	TGTGCCAGCAGCTCCTATACCAAGGGGTACGAGCAGTACTTC
TRBV25-1	-	TRBD1	TRBJ1-2	CASSEGTGNGYTF	TGTGCCAGCAGTGAGGGGACAGGGAATGGCTACACCTTC
TRBV12-3/TRBV12-4	many	-	TRBJ1-3	CASRGRDTIYF	TGTGCCAGCAGAGGCCGAGACACCATATATTTT
TRBV7-8	few	-	TRBJ1-5	CASSSAGSGQPQHF	TGTGCCAGCAGCTCAGCGGGGTCGGGTCAGCCCCAGCATTTT
TRBV6-2/TRBV6-3	-	-	TRBJ2-4	CATQTGKNIQYF	TGTGCCACCCAGACTGGGAAAAACATTCAGTACTTC
TRBV6-2/TRBV6-3	-	-	TRBJ2-1	CASSWAGWGNEQFF	TGTGCCAGCAGTTGGGCAGGGTGGGGCAATGAGCAGTTCTTC
TRBV12-3/TRBV12-4	once	-	TRBJ2-6	CACSLEAGAAGANVLTF	TGTGCCTGCAGTTTAGAGGCAGGGGCCGCTGGGGCCAACGTCCTGACTTTC
TRBV19	-	TRBD1	TRBJ2-2	CASAGTGVTGELFF	TGTGCGAGTGCGGGGACAGGGGTGACCGGGGAGCTGTTTTTT
TRBV12-3/TRBV12-4	few	-	TRBJ1-5	CASSLQGQPQHF	TGTGCCAGCAGTTTACAGGGTCAGCCCCAGCATTTT
TRBV20-1	many	TRBD2	TRBJ2-1	CSAYSGRRNNEQFF	TGCAGTGCATATAGCGGGAGGCGAAACAATGAGCAGTTCTTC
TRBV29-1	-	TRBD2	TRBJ2-7	CSVEGWEGPNEQYF	TGCAGCGTTGAAGGGTGGGAGGGACCGAACGAGCAGTACTTC
TRBV4-2	few	TRBD2	TRBJ2-7	CASSQLTSGGSYEQYF	TGTGCCAGCAGCCAACTCACTAGCGGAGGCTCCTACGAGCAGTACTTC
TRBV12-3/TRBV12-4	once	-	TRBJ1-4	CASSFSGSFNEKLFF	TGTGCCAGCAGTTTTTCGGGCAGCTTTAATGAAAAACTGTTTTTT
TRBV27	-	-	TRBJ2-3	CASSLLASDTQYF	TGTGCCAGCAGTTTGCTAGCCTCAGATACGCAGTATTTT
TRBV29-1	-	-	TRBJ2-5	CSVEDKAAFGTQYF	TGCAGCGTTGAAGATAAGGCAGCGTTCGGGACCCAGTACTTC
TRBV10-3	few	-	TRBJ2-1	CAISESTGNEQFF	TGTGCCATCAGTGAGTCTACTGGGAATGAGCAGTTCTTC
TRBV5-1	few	-	TRBJ1-2	CASSSGNLGGYTF	TGCGCCAGCAGCTCAGGGAACCTTGGGGGCTACACCTTC
TRBV6-6	-	-	TRBJ2-3	CASSPHGSDTQYF	TGTGCCAGCAGTCCCCACGGCTCAGATACGCAGTATTTT
TRBV9	many	TRBD1	TRBJ2-2	CASRQGAYTGELFF	TGTGCCAGCAGACAGGGGGCTTACACCGGGGAGCTGTTTTTT